The next 31 T cell receptor beta chains were all read from a single sample in a study of tumor-infiltrating lymphocytes in primary liver carcinoma. Blood RNA originated from unsorted whole blood, with germline DNA additionally extracted. The input was about 500 ng total RNA; TCR beta cDNA was made from it with a constant-region primer. Three-round nested multiplex PCR performed with slightly modified ARM-PCR produced the TCR beta libraries. PCR rounds one and two used TRBV1-TRBV30 forward primers with a C-beta reverse primer for roughly 9 cycles each. TCRdb re-called the multiplex PCR reads through MiXCR, storing one row per CDR3 protein. The profile shows 250,000 to 400,000 distinct CDR3 sequences, 65% of them singletons. Material for sequencing was peripheral blood. These receptors were collected from a man in his forties with primary liver carcinoma and hepatitis B virus infection.

Worth noting for this clonotype: Compared with germline, one end of the junction differs, possibly owing to a read error. The chain couples TRBV7-9 to TRBJ2-7; 7 positions agree with TRBD1. CDR1 and CDR2 from the germline V gene are SEHNR and FQNEAQ (reference sequence). The CDR3 is 14 amino acids. The CDR3 DNA is TGTGCCAGAAGCTTCGGGACAGCGATCTACGAGCAGTACTTC. Translated: CARSFGTAIYEQYF.

The rearrangement joins TRBV12-3 or TRBV12-4 to TRBJ1-6, with D tentatively TRBD1 (6 bases). Trimming shortened V by 5 bases and J by 7 bases, and 15 bases separated the two germline ends. The CDR3 extends over 15 amino acids. The CDR3 DNA reads as TGTGCCAGCAGTAAAGACGACAGGAGGAATTCACCCCTCCACTTT. Protein: CASSKDDRRNSPLHF.

Points on this clonotype: The junction and the germline gene differ at one end; a read error may be behind it. This chain links TRBV6-1 with TRBJ1-3, with TRBD1 as a possible D gene (6 bases). The CDR3 runs 14 residues. Germline V gene lookup returns CDR1 MNHNS and CDR2 SASEGT. CDR3 sequence reads: CASTRQDPGNSIYF. CDR3 DNA sequence: TGTGCCAGCACACGACAGGATCCTGGAAACAGCATATATTTT.

Details on this clonotype: One base away lies a much larger clone, so this may be a sequencing read error. The V call is TRBV4-2, the J call TRBJ2-1, with D perhaps matching TRBD2 (6 bases). The CDR3 consists of 13 residues. V was cut by 2 bases and J by 8 bases, with 10 bases left in between. CDR1 LGHNA and CDR2 YNFKEQ come from the germline V gene. CDR3 sequence (DNA): TGTGCCAGCAGCCAAAATTGGGGGGATGAGCAGTTCTTC. Protein: CASSQNWGDEQFF.

As to this clonotype: A much larger clone differs by one base, so this may be a read error. CDR3 region: CASSYEVVPLKGEQYF. CDR3 coding DNA: TGTGCCAGCAGTTACGAGGTAGTGCCTCTCAAAGGGGAGCAGTACTTC. V usage is TRBV6-2 or TRBV6-3 and J usage is TRBJ2-7, with D unresolved. The CDR3 runs 16 residues. The germline V gene has CDR1 MNHEY and CDR2 SVGEGT. The germline V and J ends were trimmed by 2 bases and 7 bases, with 21 bases remaining between them.

This clonotype was counted ten times or more. The chain carries TRBV12-3 or TRBV12-4 and TRBJ2-3; D ambiguous. The germline V and J ends were trimmed by 1 base and 4 bases, with 12 bases remaining between them. CDR3 length: 15 residues. CDR3 sequence (DNA): TGTGCCAGCAGTTTAGTCGGTAGCTACCCAGATACGCAGTATTTT. Encoded protein: CASSLVGSYPDTQYF.

Concerning this clonotype: The conserved final phenylalanine or tryptophan is absent from the CDR3, which likely points to a read error. The chain uses TRBV12-3 or TRBV12-4 and TRBJ1-5; D not certain. The CDR3 spans 12 residues. The ends were cut back, 0 bases at V and 7 bases at J, with 4 bases in the middle. DNA for the CDR3: TGTGCCAGCAGTTTAGCGCGGCAGCCCCAGCATTTG. This sequence encodes CASSLARQPQHL.

Concerning this clonotype itself: Compared with germline, one end of the junction differs, possibly owing to a read error. V is TRBV29-1 and J is TRBJ2-5, with D possibly matching TRBD2 (5 bases). In germline, CDR1 is SQVTM, CDR2 ANQGSEA. This CDR3 spans 15 amino acids. The CDR3, as DNA: TGCAGCGTTGAATCCGCGGCGCGTAGATCGGAGGCCCAGTACTTT. Protein product: CSVESAARRSEAQYF.

On this clonotype: Sequence at one end of the junction differs from germline and may be a read error. V gene TRBV12-3 or TRBV12-4 combines with J gene TRBJ1-6; D not certain. CDR3 length: 15 residues. CDR3 sequence reads: CTSRPGRMGNSPLHF. The DNA for the CDR3 is TGTACCAGCAGGCCCGGGCGAATGGGTAATTCACCCCTCCACTTT.

This clonotype was detected many times. V gene TRBV6-5 combines with J gene TRBJ2-1; 7 positions match TRBD1. Per germline, CDR1 MNHEY and CDR2 SVGAGI. J was trimmed by 0 bases and V by 6 bases; bases with no gene match: 8. This CDR3 comprises 16 residues. The CDR3 DNA reads TGTGCCAGCAGGAGCACCGGGACAGCCTCCTACAATGAGCAGTTCTTC. Its translation is CASRSTGTASYNEQFF.

This clonotype came up many times. This chain links TRBV11-2 with TRBJ2-5, with D unresolved. Germline V lookup: CDR1 SGHAT, CDR2 FQNNGV. CDR3 size: 13 residues. Between the trimmed V and J ends, which lost 2 bases and 5 bases, there was a span of 9 bases. CDR3 region: CASSLRYTETQYF. The CDR3 DNA sequence: TGTGCCAGCAGCTTACGTTATACGGAGACCCAGTACTTC. Full variable domain (rest looked up from reference TRBV11-2 and TRBJ2-5): EAGVAQSPRYKIIEKRQSVAFWCNPISGHATLYWYQQILGQGPKLLIQFQNNGVVDDSQLPKDRFSAERLKGVDSTLKIQPAKLEDSAVYLCASSLRYTETQYFGPGTRLLVL.

To note about this clonotype: One junction end disagrees with the germline gene, perhaps due to a read error. This sequence joins TRBV6-2 or TRBV6-3 and TRBJ2-1, with 7 bases fitting TRBD2. Germline CDR1 and CDR2: MNHEY and SVGEGT. This CDR3 has 17 residues. The CDR3, as DNA: TGTGCCAACAGTGGGGGGGTTAGCGGCATCTCCTACAATGAGCAGTTCTTC. It is translated as CANSGGVSGISYNEQFF.

Note on this clonotype: One end of the junction varies from germline; a read error may be responsible. This chain links TRBV11-2 with TRBJ2-7; D ambiguous. The CDR3 sequence is 15 residues long. Germline V gene lookup returns CDR1 SGHAT and CDR2 FQNNGV. The chain's CDR3 is CAISSGRLYAHEQYF. CDR3 nucleotide sequence: TGTGCCATCAGCTCCGGACGGCTTTACGCGCACGAGCAGTACTTC.

To note about this clonotype: A junction boundary mismatches the germline segment, possibly from a read error. The chain links TRBV11-3 to TRBJ2-1; the D gene is possibly TRBD1 (6 bases). CDR1 is SGHNT and CDR2 is YENEEA in the germline V gene. This CDR3 region has 15 residues. This CDR3 reads CASNLGRGSYNEQFF. The CDR3 nucleotides are TGCGCCAGCAACTTAGGCAGGGGTTCCTACAATGAGCAGTTCTTC.

Comments on this clonotype: At one boundary the junction diverges from the germline segment, which might be a read error. The chain combines TRBV28 with TRBJ2-7; 7 bases are a match to TRBD1. Germline V gives CDR1 MDHEN, CDR2 SYDVKM. The CDR3 runs to 15 residues. The CDR3 nucleotides read TGTGCCAGCAGCTCCGGACAGGCCAGCTCCTACAAGCAGTACTTC. It specifies CASSSGQASSYKQYF.

Of note for this clonotype: This may be a read error, as it is one base from a much larger clone. The J gene is TRBJ2-1, the V gene TRBV29-1; no definite D call. CDR1 is SQVTM and CDR2 is ANQGSEA in the germline V gene. The CDR3 consists of 12 residues. The CDR3 region has the DNA TGCAGCGTTTTCCCTGCTTACAATGAGCTGTTCTTC. Translated: CSVFPAYNELFF.

As concerns this clonotype: Since a much larger clone is just one base distant, this may be a read error. This CDR3 reads CASSQQRRGEQYF. CDR3 in DNA: TGTGCCAGCAGCCAACAACGGAGGGGCGAGCAGTACTTC. The chain recombines TRBV4-2 with TRBJ2-7, with a possible D match to TRBD2 (6 bases). Germline CDR1 LGHNA, CDR2 YNFKEQ. Trimming left V 2 bases short and J 6 bases short, with 11 bases between. The CDR3 is 13 residues long.

Comments on this clonotype: An end of the junction differs from the germline gene, which may be a read error. The chain has TRBV5-6 and TRBJ2-2, with 7 bases matching TRBD1. Germline CDR1 reads SGHDT; CDR2 reads YYEEEE. The CDR3 extends over 15 amino acids. The CDR3 region is CASSSWTGVTVELFF. The CDR3 DNA is TGTGCCAGCAGCTCGTGGACAGGAGTCACCGTGGAGCTGTTTTTT.

With respect to this clonotype: Possible read error: a much larger clone is one base away. This chain uses TRBV4-3 with TRBJ2-7; TRBD1 matches at 8 bases. The CDR3 runs 16 residues. Per the germline V gene, CDR1 is LGHNA and CDR2 is YSLEER. The CDR3 here is CANSPNQGAPEDEQYF. The CDR3 DNA is TGCGCCAACAGCCCAAATCAGGGGGCCCCCGAGGACGAGCAGTACTTC.

Many counts were recorded for this clonotype. V gene TRBV6-6 combines with J gene TRBJ2-3; 7 bases are shared with TRBD1. Germline V gene data show CDR1 as MNHNY and CDR2 as SVGAGI (reference sequence). This CDR3 contains 17 residues. Germline trimming cut 5 bases from V and 2 bases from J; bases unmatched to any gene: 13. The CDR3 spells CASSTGTASINTDTQYF. CDR3 coding DNA: TGTGCCAGCAGTACCGGGACAGCAAGCATCAACACAGATACGCAGTATTTT.

The V and J genes are TRBV6-8 and TRBJ1-4; 11 bases agree with TRBD1. V trimming: 6 bases; J trimming: 7 bases; junction bases outside the gene matches: 7. In germline, CDR1 is MNHGY, CDR2 SAAAGT. The CDR3 spans 15 residues. The chain's CDR3 is CASRQPGQGVEKLFF. The CDR3 nucleotides are TGTGCCAGCAGGCAACCGGGACAGGGGGTTGAAAAACTGTTTTTT.

With regard to this clonotype: Possible read error: a much larger clone is one base away. The chain employs TRBV4-1 and TRBJ2-7; 9 bases are a match to TRBD2. The CDR3 sequence is 15 residues long. The J segment lost 3 bases and the V segment lost 0 bases, leaving 3 bases of the junction unmatched. Germline V gives CDR1 MGHRA, CDR2 YSYEKL. CDR3 protein: CASSQDPSGVYEQYF. In DNA form, the CDR3 reads TGCGCCAGCAGCCAAGATCCTAGCGGGGTCTACGAGCAGTACTTC.

Regarding this clonotype: This sequence may be a read error, since a much larger clone differs from it by one base. CDR3 nucleotide sequence: TGCAGCGTTGACGGGGGCGGGGTGACCCAGTACTTC. Protein: CSVDGGGVTQYF. The rearrangement joins TRBV29-1 to TRBJ2-5; TRBD1 or TRBD2 may be the D gene (6 bases each). Trimming took off 3 bases at V and 7 bases at J, with 12 bases between the two ends. Germline CDR1 and CDR2: SQVTM and ANQGSEA. The CDR3 runs 12 residues.

A remark on this clonotype: One end of the junction does not line up with germline, which may come from a read error. The genes are TRBV10-1 and TRBJ2-2; TRBD2 might be the D (5 bases). Per the germline V gene, CDR1 is WNHNN and CDR2 is SYGVQD (reference sequence). CDR3 length equals 15 residues. CDR3 DNA sequence: TGCACCAGCAGTGAGAGGCGGACGGGGACCGGGGAGCTGTTTTTT. This translates into CTSSERRTGTGELFF.

This chain uses TRBV5-4 with TRBJ2-2, with a weak D call TRBD2 (6 bases). This CDR3 region has 17 residues. CDR1 is SGHNT, CDR2 YYREEE, per germline (reference sequence). Trimming stripped 1 base from V and 6 bases from J, with 19 bases between. The CDR3 bases are TGTGCCAGCAGCTTGAGTATCGGAGGGATGACACCCGGGGAGCTGTTTTTT. It codes for CASSLSIGGMTPGELFF. Combining the CDR3 with reference TRBV5-4 and TRBJ2-2 gives the whole variable domain ETGVTQSPTHLIKTRGQQVTLRCSSQSGHNTVSWYQQALGQGPQFIFQYYREEENGRGNFPPRFSGLQFPNYSSELNVNALELDDSALYLCASSLSIGGMTPGELFFGEGSRLTVL.

This clonotype was recorded many times. The chain joins TRBV12-3 or TRBV12-4 to TRBJ2-1; D is uncertain. The germline V and J ends were trimmed by 2 bases and 0 bases, with 8 bases remaining between them. This CDR3 spans 15 amino acids. The CDR3 protein is CASSLLSASYNEQFF. CDR3 nucleotides: TGTGCCAGCAGTTTATTGAGCGCCTCCTACAATGAGCAGTTCTTC.

To note about this clonotype: The junction does not match germline at one end; this may be a read error. The chain joins TRBV5-6 to TRBJ1-3; D not certain. The CDR3 contains 15 residues. Germline-derived CDR1 and CDR2 are SGHDT and YYEEEE. The CDR3 loop is CASNLCSGTGNTIYF. In nucleotides, the CDR3 is TGTGCCAGCAACTTGTGTTCTGGGACTGGAAACACCATATATTTT.

Notes on this clonotype: Possible read error: a much larger clone is one base away. This rearrangement joins TRBV6-5 to TRBJ2-2; D may be TRBD2 (5 bases). Per germline, CDR1 MNHEY and CDR2 SVGAGI. The CDR3 has 15 residues. CDR3: CGSSYRGTNTGELFF. The CDR3 DNA reads TGTGGCAGCAGTTATCGGGGAACGAACACCGGGGAGCTGTTTTTT.

Concerning this clonotype itself: At one end, the junction sequence differs from germline, possibly due to a read error. This chain links TRBV29-1 with TRBJ1-1, with a tentative D call TRBD1 (5 bases). This CDR3 spans 16 amino acids. In germline, CDR1 is SQVTM, CDR2 ANQGSEA. Here the CDR3 DNA reads TGCAGCGTTGGGTCGGCAGGGAAAAAGGTCAACACTGGAGCTTTCTTT. It encodes CSVGSAGKKVNTGAFF. Full variable domain (outside the CDR3, taken from reference TRBV29-1 and TRBJ1-1): SAVISQKPSRDICQRGTSLTIQCQVDSQVTMMFWYRQQPGQSLTLIATANQGSEATYESGFVIDKFPISRPNLTFSTLTVSNMSPEDSSIYLCSVGSAGKKVNTGAFFGQGTRLTVV.

As regards this clonotype: A much larger clone differs from this one at a single base, so this may be a read error. The rearrangement joins TRBV6-1 to TRBJ2-2, with D perhaps matching TRBD1 (5 bases). Germline V gene lookup returns CDR1 MNHNS and CDR2 SASEGT. This CDR3 spans 12 amino acids. The ends were cut back, 4 bases at V and 9 bases at J, with 9 bases in the middle. As DNA, the CDR3 is TGTGCCAGCAGTGGACAGATCAGGGAGCTGTTTTTT. This encodes CASSGQIRELFF.

The genes are TRBV7-9 and TRBJ2-7; D is ambiguous. This CDR3 contains 13 residues. Trimming removed 1 base at V and 0 bases at J, with 4 bases between. Germline-derived CDR1 and CDR2 are SEHNR and FQNEAQ (reference sequence). The CDR3 sequence: CASSLGNSYEQYF. CDR3 in DNA: TGTGCCAGCAGCTTAGGCAACTCCTACGAGCAGTACTTC.